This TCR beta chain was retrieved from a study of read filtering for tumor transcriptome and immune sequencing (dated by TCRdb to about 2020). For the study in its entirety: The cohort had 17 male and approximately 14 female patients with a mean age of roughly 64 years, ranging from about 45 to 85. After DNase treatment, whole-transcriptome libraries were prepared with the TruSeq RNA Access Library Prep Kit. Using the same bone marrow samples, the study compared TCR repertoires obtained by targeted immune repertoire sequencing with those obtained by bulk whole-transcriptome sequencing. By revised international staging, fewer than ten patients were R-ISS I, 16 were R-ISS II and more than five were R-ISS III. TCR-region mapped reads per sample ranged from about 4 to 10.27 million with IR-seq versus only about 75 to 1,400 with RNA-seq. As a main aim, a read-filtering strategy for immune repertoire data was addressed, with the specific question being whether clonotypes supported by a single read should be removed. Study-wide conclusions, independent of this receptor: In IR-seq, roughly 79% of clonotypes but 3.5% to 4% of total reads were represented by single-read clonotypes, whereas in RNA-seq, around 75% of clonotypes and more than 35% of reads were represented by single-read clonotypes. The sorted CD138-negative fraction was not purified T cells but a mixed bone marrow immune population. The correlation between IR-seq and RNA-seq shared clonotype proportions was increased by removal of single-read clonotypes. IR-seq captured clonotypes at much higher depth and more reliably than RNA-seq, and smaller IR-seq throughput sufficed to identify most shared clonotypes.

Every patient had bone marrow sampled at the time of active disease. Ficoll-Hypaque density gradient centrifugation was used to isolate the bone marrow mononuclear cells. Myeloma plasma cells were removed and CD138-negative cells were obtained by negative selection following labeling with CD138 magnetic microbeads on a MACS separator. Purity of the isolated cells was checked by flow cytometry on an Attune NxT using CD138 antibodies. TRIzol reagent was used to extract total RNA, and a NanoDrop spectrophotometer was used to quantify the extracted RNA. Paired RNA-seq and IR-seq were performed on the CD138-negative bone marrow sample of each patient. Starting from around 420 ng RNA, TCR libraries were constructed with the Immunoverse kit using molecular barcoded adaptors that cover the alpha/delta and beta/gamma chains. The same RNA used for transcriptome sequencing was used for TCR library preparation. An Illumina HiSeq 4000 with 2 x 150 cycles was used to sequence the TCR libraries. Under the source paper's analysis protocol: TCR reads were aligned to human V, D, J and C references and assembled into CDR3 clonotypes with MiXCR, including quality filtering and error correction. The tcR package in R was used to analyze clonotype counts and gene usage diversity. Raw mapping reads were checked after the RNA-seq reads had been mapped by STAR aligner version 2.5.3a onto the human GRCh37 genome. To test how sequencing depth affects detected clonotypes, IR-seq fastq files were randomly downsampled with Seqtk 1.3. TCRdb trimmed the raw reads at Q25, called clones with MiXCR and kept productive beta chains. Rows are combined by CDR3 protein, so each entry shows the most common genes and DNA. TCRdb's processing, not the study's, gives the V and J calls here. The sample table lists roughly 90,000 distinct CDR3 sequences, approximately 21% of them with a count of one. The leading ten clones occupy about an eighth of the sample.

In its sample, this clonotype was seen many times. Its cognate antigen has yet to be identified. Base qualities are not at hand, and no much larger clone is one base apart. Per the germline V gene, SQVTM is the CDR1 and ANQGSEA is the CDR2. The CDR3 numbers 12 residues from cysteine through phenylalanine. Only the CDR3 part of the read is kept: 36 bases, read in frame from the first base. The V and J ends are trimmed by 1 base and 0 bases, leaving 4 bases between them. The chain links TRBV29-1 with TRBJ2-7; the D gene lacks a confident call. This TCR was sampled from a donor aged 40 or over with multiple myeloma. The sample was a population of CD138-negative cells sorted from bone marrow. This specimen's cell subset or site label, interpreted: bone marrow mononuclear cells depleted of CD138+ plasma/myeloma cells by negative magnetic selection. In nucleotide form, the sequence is TGCAGCGTTGAAGTTAACTCCTACGAGCAGTACTTC. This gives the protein CSVEVNSYEQYF.